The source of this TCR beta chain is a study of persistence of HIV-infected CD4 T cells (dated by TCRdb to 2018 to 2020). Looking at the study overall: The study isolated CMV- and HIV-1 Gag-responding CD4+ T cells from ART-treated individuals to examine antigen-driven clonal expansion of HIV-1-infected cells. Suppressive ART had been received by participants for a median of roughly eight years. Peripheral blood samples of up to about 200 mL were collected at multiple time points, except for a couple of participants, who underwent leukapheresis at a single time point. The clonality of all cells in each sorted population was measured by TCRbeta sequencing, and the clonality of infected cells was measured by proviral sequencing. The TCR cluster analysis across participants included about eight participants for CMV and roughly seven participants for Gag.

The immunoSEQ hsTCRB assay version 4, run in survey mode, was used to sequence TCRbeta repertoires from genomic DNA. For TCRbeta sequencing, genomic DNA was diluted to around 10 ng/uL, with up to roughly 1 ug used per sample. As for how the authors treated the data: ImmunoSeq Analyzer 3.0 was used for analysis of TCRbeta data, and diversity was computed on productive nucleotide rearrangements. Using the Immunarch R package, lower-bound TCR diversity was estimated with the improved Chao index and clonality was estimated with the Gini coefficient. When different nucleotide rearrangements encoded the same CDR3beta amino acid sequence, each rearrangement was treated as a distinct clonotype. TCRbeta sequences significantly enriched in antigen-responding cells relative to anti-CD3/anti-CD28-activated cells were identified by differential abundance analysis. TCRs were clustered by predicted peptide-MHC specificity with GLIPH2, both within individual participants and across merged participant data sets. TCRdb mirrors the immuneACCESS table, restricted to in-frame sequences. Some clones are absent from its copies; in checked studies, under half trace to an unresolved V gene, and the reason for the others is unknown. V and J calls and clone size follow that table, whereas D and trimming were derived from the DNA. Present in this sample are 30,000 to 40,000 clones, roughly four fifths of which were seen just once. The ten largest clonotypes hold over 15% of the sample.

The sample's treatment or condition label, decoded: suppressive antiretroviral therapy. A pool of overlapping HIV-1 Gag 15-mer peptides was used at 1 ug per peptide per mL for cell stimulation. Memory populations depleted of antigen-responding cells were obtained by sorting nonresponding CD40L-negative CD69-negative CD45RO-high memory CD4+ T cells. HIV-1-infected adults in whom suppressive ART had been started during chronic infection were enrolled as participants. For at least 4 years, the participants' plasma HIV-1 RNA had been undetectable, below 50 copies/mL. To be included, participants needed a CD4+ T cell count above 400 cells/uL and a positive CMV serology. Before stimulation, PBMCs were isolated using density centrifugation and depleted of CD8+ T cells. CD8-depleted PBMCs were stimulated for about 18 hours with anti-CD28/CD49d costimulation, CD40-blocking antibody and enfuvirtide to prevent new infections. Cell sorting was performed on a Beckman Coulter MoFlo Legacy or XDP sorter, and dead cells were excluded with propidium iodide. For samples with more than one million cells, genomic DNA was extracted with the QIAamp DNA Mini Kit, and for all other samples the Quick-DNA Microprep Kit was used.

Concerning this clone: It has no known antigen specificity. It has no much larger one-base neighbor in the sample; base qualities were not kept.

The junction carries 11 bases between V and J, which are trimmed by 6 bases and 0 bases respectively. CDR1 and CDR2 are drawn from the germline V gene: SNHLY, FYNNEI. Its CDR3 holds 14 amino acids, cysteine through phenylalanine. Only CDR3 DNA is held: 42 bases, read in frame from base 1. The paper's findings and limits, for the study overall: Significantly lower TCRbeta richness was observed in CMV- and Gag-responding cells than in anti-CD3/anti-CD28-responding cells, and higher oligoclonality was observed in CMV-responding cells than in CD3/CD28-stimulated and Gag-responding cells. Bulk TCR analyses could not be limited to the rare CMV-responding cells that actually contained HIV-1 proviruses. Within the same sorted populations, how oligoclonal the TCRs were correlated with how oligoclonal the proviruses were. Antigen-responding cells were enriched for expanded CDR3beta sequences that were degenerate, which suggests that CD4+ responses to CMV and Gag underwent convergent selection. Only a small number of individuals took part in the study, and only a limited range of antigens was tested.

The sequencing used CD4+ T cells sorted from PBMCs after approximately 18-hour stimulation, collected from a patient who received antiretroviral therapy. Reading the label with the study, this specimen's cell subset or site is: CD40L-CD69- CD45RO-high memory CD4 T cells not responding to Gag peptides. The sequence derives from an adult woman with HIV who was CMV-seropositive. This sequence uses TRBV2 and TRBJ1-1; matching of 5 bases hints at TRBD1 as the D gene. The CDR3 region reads CASRLDTMNTEAFF. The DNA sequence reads TGTGCCAGCAGACTGGACACTATGAACACTGAAGCTTTCTTT. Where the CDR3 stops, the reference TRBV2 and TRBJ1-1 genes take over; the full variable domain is EPEVTQTPSHQVTQMGQEVILRCVPISNHLYFYWYRQILGQKVEFLVSFYNNEISEKSEIFDDQFSVERPDGSNFTLKIRSTKLEDSAMYFCASRLDTMNTEAFFGQGTRLTVV.